This T cell receptor (beta chain) was sequenced for a study of cytomegalovirus exposure and HLA in healthy donors (TCRdb year 2017). With respect to the entire study: According to an earlier analysis of around 600 of the donors, roughly 180 million T cells yielded over 90 million unique TCR beta sequences and 276 Gb of sequence data. Approximately 310 gigabases of sequencing data and around 87 million unique TCR sequences were included in an early release covering about 700 HLA-typed donors. Among the roughly 400 genotyped donors, approximately 81% belonged to the genetic ancestry cluster associated with self-reported Caucasian donors. The study aimed to test whether signatures of past pathogen exposure could be identified by cataloging public T cell receptors. The T cell repertoires of some 700 subjects were profiled by immunosequencing and related to cytomegalovirus serostatus. Besides the first cohort of 666 subjects, a separate validation cohort made up of 90 to 150 different subjects was used. To predict cytomegalovirus infection status, the study brought together high-throughput TCR immunosequencing, statistical association of individual TCRs with disease status, and machine learning. A later analysis re-examined previously published TCR beta repertoires from more than 550 donors and added high-resolution HLA genotyping to investigate patterns of TCR occurrence. The later analysis used no new phenotypic data to find candidate immune exposures, relying instead on TCR beta sequences and their occurrence across donors. In an earlier analysis of a few hundred of the donors, high-throughput TCR beta sequencing was used to judge whether each TCR beta V gene segment behaved as functional or pseudogenic. Donor age, sex, ethnicity and CMV serostatus were collected together with the repertoire data. In a later genetic analysis, genome-wide SNP genotypes for about 55% of the roughly 700 donors were used, and that subset was treated as a discovery cohort. All discovery cohort repertoires had been generated on a single sequencing platform. HLA typing included class I and class II loci at four-digit resolution. The number of donors typed differed by locus, with roughly 629-640 for A, B, C, DRB1 and DQB1, 522 for DQA1, 600 to 610 for DPA1, and about 450 for DPB1. Because of strong linkage in the cohort, roughly five DR-DQ haplotypes were treated as single units for association and clustering. Among 350 to 400 genotyped donors of the cohort, an average of about 240,000 unique TCR beta nucleotide sequences were sequenced per donor, roughly 18% of them non-productive.

The trim is 2 bases for V and 5 bases for J, with a gap of 3 bases between the germline ends. The CDR3 is 11 residues long, ends included. The read is trimmed to its CDR3 DNA, 33 bases read in frame from base 1. CDR1 SGHRS and CDR2 YFSETQ are derived from the germline V gene. As to this clone: What antigen it recognizes has not been identified. Given the absence of the conserved phenylalanine or tryptophan at the CDR3 end, a read error is likely.

Broad study findings and their caveats: According to a later analysis, TCR association rates differed among HLA loci, with DRB1 alleles showing the most associated TCRs and HLA-C alleles showing the fewest. A later analysis reported that several top co-occurrence clusters appeared linked to parvovirus B19, influenza, CMV and Epstein-Barr virus. A later genetic analysis associated a missense DCLRE1C variant with V-gene and J-gene trimming of TCR beta chains, and an independent cohort replicated the association. The authors suggested that the approach could potentially be generalized to other disease states and immunological phenotypes. Presence/absence analyses assumed roughly uniform sequencing depth across donors, an assumption that may not hold. For the cohort, immune exposure information was limited to CMV serostatus. In a later analysis, some 18,000 TCR beta sequences were associated with specific HLA alleles at a false discovery rate of 0.05. In the study, around 150 TCR beta chains were listed as associated with cytomegalovirus. A later genetic analysis reported fewer N-insertions in productive TCRs among donors in an Asian-associated ancestry cluster than the roughly 700-donor mean. Because the 87-base-pair reads could not distinguish some IMGT-functional V segments, including TRBV6-2 and TRBV6-3, those segments were excluded. The classifier was reported to diagnose cytomegalovirus status with high specificity and sensitivity in both the original and validation cohorts. In vitro tests confirmed that a few of the cytomegalovirus-associated TCR beta chains recognize cytomegalovirus antigens. Broadly in line with IMGT annotations, most TCR beta V segments showed up in productive rearrangements about 87% or about 30% of the time in an earlier analysis of some 590 of the donors. According to a later analysis, most CMV-associated TCR beta chains appeared to be HLA-restricted, and the HLA associations seemed to be driven largely by CMV exposure. Most TCR sequences were seen in very few donors, while some public TCRs were found in many individuals. A further reported finding was that TCR beta sequences accurately predicted the HLA-A and HLA-B alleles for most subjects in the first cohort. In this cohort, only TCR beta chains were sequenced, and detectable features were limited by the absence of alpha or paired-chain data. In a later analysis, HLA-associated TCR beta chains were found to be more clonally expanded and to have lower generation probabilities than equally common non-associated chains. Approximately 18 rarely observed V segments, including chromosome 9 orphons, were excluded from the earlier analysis of about 500 of the donors because counts were too low. A cluster of highly shared sequence variants was judged likely to be a technical artifact of the sequencing pipeline. Because some donors lacked HLA typing at each locus, the association tests relied only on the typed subset. When HLA alleles, especially DR and DQ, strongly co-occurred, attributing TCR associations to individual alleles was difficult. Correlated functional status among segregating V segments might reflect linkage disequilibrium, but an unknown experimental factor could not be ruled out.

The cohort consisted of 650 to 850 healthy bone marrow donors. All cohort members were sampled while nominally healthy, although unrecorded immune exposures were likely present. The donor tested CMV seropositive and was one of the 289 seropositive cohort members. A peripheral blood sample was provided by each donor, and peripheral blood mononuclear cells were used for TCR beta sequencing. Genomic DNA was extracted from the blood cell samples with the Qiagen DNeasy Blood Extraction Kit. Library method: the immunoSEQ multiplex PCR assay. For the multiplex PCR, a mixture combining 60 forward primers for TCR Vbeta segments and 13 reverse primers for TCR Jbeta segments was used. The CDR3 region of rearranged TCR beta genes was amplified from genomic DNA with a multiplex PCR assay. Amplified TCR beta libraries were sequenced as 87-base-pair reads on the Illumina HiSeq System. The paper's data handling went like this. Across the 700 or so repertoires, a later analysis counted approximately 75 million unique TCR beta chains, 9 million to 14 million of which were shared by at least two donors. To remove PCR and sequencing errors, raw reads were error-corrected and collapsed into unique sequences using a nearest-neighbor algorithm that merged closely related sequences. Alignment of CDR3 sequences to IMGT reference sequences was used to assign V, D and J gene segments. Each retained sequence needed at least a six-nucleotide match to both a V gene segment and a J gene segment. A rearrangement counted as productive if the CDR3 had no stop codons and remained in frame with V and J, and every other rearrangement counted as non-productive. Following IMGT convention, CDR3 was defined as the stretch from the second conserved V-encoded cysteine to the conserved J-encoded phenylalanine. Sequences without an unambiguous match to a single V gene segment were excluded from the earlier analysis of over 500 of the donors. An earlier analysis of 587 of the donors called V segments functional above 56.7% productive rearrangements and segregating when the between-donor standard deviation exceeded 5%. A statistical classification framework was built for diagnosing cytomegalovirus status from the catalog of TCR beta chain sequences. A later analysis assigned V and J genes by comparing TCR nucleotide sequences with IMGT/GENE-DB human TR gene sequences. In a later analysis, CDR3 sequences and most-parsimonious VDJ recombination scenarios were assigned using the TCRdist pipeline. In a later analysis, every TCR beta chain was defined by the combination of its CDR3 amino acid sequence and its V-gene family, and reads without a unique V-gene family were dropped. In a later analysis, a few hundred highly shared, low-generation-probability nucleotide sequences were removed to address suspected cross-contamination and a sequencing artifact. In a later analysis, a clonal expansion index for each public chain was calculated from normalized within-repertoire ranks of inferred template counts. In a later analysis, generation probabilities were computed with a VDJ recombination model fitted to out-of-frame rearrangements, and the resulting probabilities were checked against IGoR. In a later analysis, TCR-TCR, TCR-HLA and TCR-CMV co-occurrence was scored with hypergeometric tests, and a repertoire-size bias correction was applied to TCR pairs. To estimate false discovery rates, a later analysis permuted the HLA or CMV assignments 20 times. In a later analysis, co-occurring TCRs were grouped with DBSCAN, and TCRdist sequence similarity was added when clustering was performed within HLA-allele-positive subsets. Repertoires with fewer than 30,000 or more than 120,000 public chains, plus five repertoires with anomalous nucleotide sharing, were excluded from co-occurrence clustering. Held by TCRdb, this immuneACCESS table contains in-frame sequences only and omits some clones. Under half of the omission traces to an unresolved V gene where checked; the cause of the rest is unknown. V and J calls and clone size are given by that table; D and trimming were obtained from the DNA. The sample table holds 66,000 or so clones, of which more than 70% were seen once. The ten largest make up approximately 1.5% of the sample.

The clonotype was recovered from a man aged 30 to 39 in good health and CMV-seropositive. The chain is encoded by TRBV5-1 joined to TRBJ2-3; no D segment can be confidently identified. The material sequenced was PBMCs. The CDR3 region has the sequence CASSFGDTQYC. The DNA is as follows: TGCGCCAGCAGCTTTGGAGATACGCAGTATTGT.